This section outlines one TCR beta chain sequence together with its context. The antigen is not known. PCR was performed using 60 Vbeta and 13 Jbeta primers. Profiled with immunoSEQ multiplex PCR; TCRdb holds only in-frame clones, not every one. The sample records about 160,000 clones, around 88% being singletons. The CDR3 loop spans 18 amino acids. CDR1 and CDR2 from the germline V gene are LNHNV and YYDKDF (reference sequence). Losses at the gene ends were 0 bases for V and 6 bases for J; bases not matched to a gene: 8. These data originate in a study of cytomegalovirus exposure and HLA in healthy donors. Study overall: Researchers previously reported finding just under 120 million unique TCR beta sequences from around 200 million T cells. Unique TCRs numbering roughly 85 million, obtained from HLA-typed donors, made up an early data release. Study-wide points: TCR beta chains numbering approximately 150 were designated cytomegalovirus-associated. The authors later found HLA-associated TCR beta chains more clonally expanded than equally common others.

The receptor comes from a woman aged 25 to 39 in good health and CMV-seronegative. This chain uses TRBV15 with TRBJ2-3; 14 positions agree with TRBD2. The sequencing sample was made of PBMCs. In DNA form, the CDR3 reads TGTGCCACCAGCAGAGATCTGACTAGCGGGGGGGGCGAGGATACGCAGTATTTT. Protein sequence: CATSRDLTSGGGEDTQYF. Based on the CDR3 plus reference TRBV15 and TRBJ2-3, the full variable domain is DAMVIQNPRYQVTQFGKPVTLSCSQTLNHNVMYWYQQKSSQAPKLLFHYYDKDFNNEADTPDNFQSRRPNTSFCFLDIRSPGLGDTAMYLCATSRDLTSGGGEDTQYFGPGTRLTVL.